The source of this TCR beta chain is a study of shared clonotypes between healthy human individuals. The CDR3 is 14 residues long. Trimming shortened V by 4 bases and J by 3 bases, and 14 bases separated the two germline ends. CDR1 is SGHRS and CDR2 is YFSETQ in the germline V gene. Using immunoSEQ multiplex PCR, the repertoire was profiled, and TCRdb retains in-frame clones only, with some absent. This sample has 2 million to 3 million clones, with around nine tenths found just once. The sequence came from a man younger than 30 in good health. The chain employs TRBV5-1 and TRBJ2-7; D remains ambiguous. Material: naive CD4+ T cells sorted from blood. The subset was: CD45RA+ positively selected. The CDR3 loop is CASSVGPSNYEQYF. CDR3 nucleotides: TGCGCCAGCAGCGTGGGCCCCAGCAACTACGAGCAGTACTTC. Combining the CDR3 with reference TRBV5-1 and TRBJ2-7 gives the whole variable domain KAGVTQTPRYLIKTRGQQVTLSCSPISGHRSVSWYQQTPGQGLQFLFEYFSETQRNKGNFPGRFSGRQFSNSRSEMNVSTLELGDSALYLCASSVGPSNYEQYFGPGTRLTVT.